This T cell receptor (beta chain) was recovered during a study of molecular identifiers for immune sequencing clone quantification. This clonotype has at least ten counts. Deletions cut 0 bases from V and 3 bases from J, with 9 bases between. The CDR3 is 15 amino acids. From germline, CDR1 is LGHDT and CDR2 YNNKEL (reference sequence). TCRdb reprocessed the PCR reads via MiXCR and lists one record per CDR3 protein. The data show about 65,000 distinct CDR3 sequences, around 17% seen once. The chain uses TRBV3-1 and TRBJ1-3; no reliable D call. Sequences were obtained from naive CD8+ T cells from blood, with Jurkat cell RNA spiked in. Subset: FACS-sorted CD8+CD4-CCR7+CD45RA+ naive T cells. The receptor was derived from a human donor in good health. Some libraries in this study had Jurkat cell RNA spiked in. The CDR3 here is CASSQDNGVGNTIYF. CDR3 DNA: TGTGCCAGCAGCCAAGATAATGGGGTTGGAAACACCATATATTTT. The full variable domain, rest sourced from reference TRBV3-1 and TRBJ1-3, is DTAVSQTPKYLVTQMGNDKSIKCEQNLGHDTMYWYKQDSKKFLKIMFSYNNKELIINETVPNRFSPKSPDKAHLNLHINSLELGDSAVYFCASSQDNGVGNTIYFGEGSWLTVV.